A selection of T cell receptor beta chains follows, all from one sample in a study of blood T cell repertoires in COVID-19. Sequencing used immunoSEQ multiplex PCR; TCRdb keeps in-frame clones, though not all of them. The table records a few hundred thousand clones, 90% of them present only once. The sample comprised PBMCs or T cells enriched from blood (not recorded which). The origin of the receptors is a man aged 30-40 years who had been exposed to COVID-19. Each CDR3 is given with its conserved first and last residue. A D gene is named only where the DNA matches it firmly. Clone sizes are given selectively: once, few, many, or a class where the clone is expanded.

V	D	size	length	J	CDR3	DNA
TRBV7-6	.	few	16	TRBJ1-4	CASSLEEARFNEKLFF	TGTGCCAGCAGCTTAGAGGAGGCCCGCTTTAATGAAAAACTGTTTTTT
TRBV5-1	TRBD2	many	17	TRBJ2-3	CASSLDGLAGIWDTQYF	TGCGCCAGCAGCTTGGATGGACTAGCGGGGATTTGGGATACGCAGTATTTT
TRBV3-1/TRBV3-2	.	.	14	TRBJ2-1	CASSQPRGLHEQFF	TGTGCCAGCAGCCAGCCAAGGGGACTTCATGAGCAGTTCTTC
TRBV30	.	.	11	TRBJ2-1	CAWSVRGEQFF	TGTGCCTGGAGTGTACGAGGGGAGCAGTTCTTC
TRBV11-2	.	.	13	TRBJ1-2	CASSLAAGYGYTF	TGTGCCAGCAGCTTAGCGGCGGGATATGGCTACACCTTC
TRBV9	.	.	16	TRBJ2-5	CASSPPRRADLQTQYF	TGTGCCAGCAGCCCCCCGCGGCGGGCCGACCTGCAGACCCAGTACTTC
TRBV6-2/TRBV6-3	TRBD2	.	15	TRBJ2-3	CASSYRDYTTDTQYF	TGTGCCAGCAGTTATCGGGACTACACCACAGATACGCAGTATTTT
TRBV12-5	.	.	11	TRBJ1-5	CASGLPFVQHF	TGTGCTAGTGGTTTGCCCTTCGTCCAGCATTTT
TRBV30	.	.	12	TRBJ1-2	CAWTQTSYGYTF	TGTGCCTGGACCCAGACTAGCTATGGCTACACCTTC
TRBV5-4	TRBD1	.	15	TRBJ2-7	CAIPGGQGRHHEQYF	TGTGCCATCCCCGGGGGACAGGGACGTCACCACGAGCAGTACTTC
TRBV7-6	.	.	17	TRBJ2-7	CASSSQPAQGGTYEQYF	TGTGCCAGCAGCTCCCAACCTGCTCAGGGGGGCACCTACGAGCAGTACTTC
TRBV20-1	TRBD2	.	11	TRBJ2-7	CSAVGGYEQYF	TGCAGTGCTGTGGGGGGGTACGAGCAGTACTTC
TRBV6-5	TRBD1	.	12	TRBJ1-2	CASSQQGNGYTF	TGTGCCAGCAGTCAACAGGGGAATGGCTACACCTTC
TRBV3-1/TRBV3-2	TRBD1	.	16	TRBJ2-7	CASSPNSHDRVYEQYF	TGTGCCAGCAGCCCTAACTCACACGACAGGGTCTACGAGCAGTACTTC
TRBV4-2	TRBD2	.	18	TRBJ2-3	CASSQVPPGGGGTDTQYF	TGTGCCAGCAGCCAAGTTCCACCGGGGGGGGGTGGCACAGATACGCAGTATTTT
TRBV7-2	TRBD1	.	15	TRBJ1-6	CASSPTGLSNSPLHF	TGTGCCAGCAGCCCGACAGGGCTTAGTAATTCACCCCTCCACTTT
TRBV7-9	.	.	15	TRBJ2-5	CASSLFPSVIKTQYF	TGTGCCAGCAGCTTATTTCCTAGCGTGATAAAGACCCAGTACTTC
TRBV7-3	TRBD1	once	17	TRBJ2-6	CASSLWGQATGANVLTF	TGTGCCAGCAGCTTATGGGGACAGGCTACTGGGGCCAACGTCCTGACTTTC
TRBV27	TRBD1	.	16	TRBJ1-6	CASSLFRDRAGSPLHF	TGTGCCAGCAGTTTATTCAGGGACAGGGCGGGTTCACCCCTCCACTTT
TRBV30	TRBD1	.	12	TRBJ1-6	CAWGGQGTPLHF	TGTGCCTGGGGGGGACAGGGGACGCCCCTCCACTTT
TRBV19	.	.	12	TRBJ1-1	CASSTGALQAFF	TGTGCCAGTAGTACTGGGGCGCTCCAAGCTTTCTTT
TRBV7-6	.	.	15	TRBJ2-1	CASSFADSSYNEQFF	TGTGCCAGCAGCTTCGCTGACAGCTCCTACAATGAGCAGTTCTTC
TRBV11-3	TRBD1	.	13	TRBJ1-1	CASSWDSATEAFF	TGTGCCAGCAGCTGGGACAGTGCCACTGAAGCTTTCTTT
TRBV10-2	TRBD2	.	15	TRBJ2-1	CASRIAGGPFGEQFF	TGCGCCAGCAGGATAGCGGGGGGGCCCTTCGGTGAGCAGTTCTTC
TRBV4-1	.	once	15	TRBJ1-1	CASSRRSGDNAEAFF	TGCGCCAGCAGCCGCCGAAGCGGGGATAACGCTGAAGCTTTCTTT
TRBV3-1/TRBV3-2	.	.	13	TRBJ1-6	CASSQGDISPLHF	TGTGCCAGCAGCCAAGGGGACATATCACCCCTCCACTTT
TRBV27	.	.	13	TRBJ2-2	CASSLSQTGELFF	TGTGCCAGCAGTTTATCACAGACCGGGGAGCTGTTTTTT
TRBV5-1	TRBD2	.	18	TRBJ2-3	CASSPGLAGGSRADTQYF	TGCGCCAGCAGCCCGGGACTAGCGGGGGGATCCAGGGCAGATACGCAGTATTTT
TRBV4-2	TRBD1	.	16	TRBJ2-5	CASSQDRTGGQETQYF	TGTGCCAGCAGCCAAGATCGGACAGGGGGACAAGAGACCCAGTACTTC
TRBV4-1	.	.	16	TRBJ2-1	CASSAVALVSYNEQFF	TGCGCCAGCAGCGCCGTTGCGTTAGTCTCCTACAATGAGCAGTTCTTC
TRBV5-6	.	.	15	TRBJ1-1	CASSLGGGRNTEAFF	TGTGCCAGCAGCTTGGGCGGAGGCCGGAACACTGAAGCTTTCTTT
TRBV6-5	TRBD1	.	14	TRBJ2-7	CAISGQGWSYEQYF	TGTGCCATCTCAGGACAGGGTTGGTCCTACGAGCAGTACTTC
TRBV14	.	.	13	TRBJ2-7	CASSLGSRGEQYF	TGTGCCAGCAGCCTTGGGTCCCGGGGCGAGCAGTACTTC
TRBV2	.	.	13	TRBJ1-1	CASKPFRVTEAFF	TGTGCCAGCAAACCTTTCCGGGTCACTGAAGCTTTCTTT
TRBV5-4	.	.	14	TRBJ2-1	CASSLVVGGNEQFF	TGTGCCAGCAGCTTGGTGGTGGGGGGAAATGAGCAGTTCTTC
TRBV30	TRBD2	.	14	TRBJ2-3	CAWTSGGSTDTQYF	TGTGCCTGGACTAGCGGGGGGAGCACAGATACGCAGTATTTT
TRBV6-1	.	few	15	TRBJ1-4	CASSESGTPAEKLFF	TGTGCCAGCAGTGAAAGCGGGACACCCGCGGAAAAACTGTTTTTT
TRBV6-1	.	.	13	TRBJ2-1	CASSTQSYNEQFF	TGTGCCAGCAGTACCCAGTCCTACAATGAGCAGTTCTTC
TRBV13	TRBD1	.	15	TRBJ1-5	CASSLFAGGDQPQHF	TGTGCCAGCAGCTTATTTGCAGGGGGCGATCAGCCCCAGCATTTT
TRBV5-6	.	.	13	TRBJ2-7	CASSRIGGYEQYF	TGTGCCAGCAGCCGGATTGGCGGGTACGAGCAGTACTTC
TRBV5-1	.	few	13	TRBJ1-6	CASSLDSGRPLHF	TGCGCCAGCAGCTTAGATTCGGGGAGGCCCCTCCACTTT
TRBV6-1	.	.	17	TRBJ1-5	CASSVRAGLNGNQPQHF	TGTGCCAGCAGTGTACGAGCAGGGTTAAACGGCAATCAGCCCCAGCATTTT
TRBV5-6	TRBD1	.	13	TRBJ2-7	CASSRTGVYEQYF	TGTGCCAGCAGCCGGACAGGGGTATACGAGCAGTACTTC
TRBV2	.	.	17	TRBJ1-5	CASRGSFQTLGNQPQHF	TGTGCCAGCAGGGGGTCGTTCCAAACACTAGGCAATCAGCCCCAGCATTTT
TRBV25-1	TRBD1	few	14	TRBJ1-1	CASRETGGSTEAFF	TGTGCCAGCAGAGAGACAGGGGGGAGCACTGAAGCTTTCTTT
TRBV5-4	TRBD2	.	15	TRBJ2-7	CASSLDAGGPGEQYF	TGTGCCAGCAGCTTGGACGCGGGGGGCCCAGGCGAGCAGTACTTC
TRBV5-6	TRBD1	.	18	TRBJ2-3	CASSPQGQTHYPRDTQYF	TGTGCCAGCAGCCCGCAGGGACAGACACACTATCCACGGGATACGCAGTATTTT
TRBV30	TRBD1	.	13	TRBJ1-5	CACRDRDHQPQHF	TGTGCCTGCCGGGACAGGGATCACCAGCCCCAGCATTTT
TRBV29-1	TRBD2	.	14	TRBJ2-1	CSVVRLAGYNEQFF	TGCAGCGTTGTGAGACTAGCGGGGTACAATGAGCAGTTCTTC
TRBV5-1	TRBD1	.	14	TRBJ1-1	CASSNPGGNTEAFF	TGCGCCAGCAGCAATCCAGGGGGGAACACTGAAGCTTTCTTT
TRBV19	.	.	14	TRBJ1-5	CASTTTGLGQPQHF	TGTGCCAGTACCACTACAGGGTTGGGTCAGCCCCAGCATTTT
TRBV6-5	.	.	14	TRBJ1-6	CASRRGSYNSPLHF	TGTGCCAGCAGAAGGGGGAGCTATAATTCACCCCTCCACTTT
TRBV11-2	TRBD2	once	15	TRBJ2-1	CASSLGGGSYNEQFF	TGTGCCAGCAGCTTAGGCGGGGGATCCTACAATGAGCAGTTCTTC